The 15 T cell receptor beta chains below come from one sample, sequenced in a study of T cells after yellow fever vaccination. One entry per CDR3 protein results from TCRdb running MiXCR on the 5' RACE reads. The sample includes tens of thousands of distinct CDR3 sequences, approximately 7.5% of them seen just once. The specimen comprised CD8+ T cells sorted from PBMCs, sampled on the day of the yellow fever booster vaccination. These TCRs come from a young man who received the YFV17D yellow fever vaccine.

The chain uses TRBV28 and TRBJ2-3; TRBD2 aligns across 9 bases. Germline V gene sequence: CDR1 MDHEN, CDR2 SYDVKM. Germline trimming cut 3 bases from V and 1 base from J; bases unmatched to any gene: 5. This CDR3 comprises 16 residues. CDR3 sequence (DNA): TGTGCCAGCAGTTTCGGGCCTAGCGGGGGCACAGATACGCAGTATTTT. Protein product: CASSFGPSGGTDTQYF.

This clonotype showed up just a few times. The J gene is TRBJ2-7, the V gene TRBV7-9, with D maybe TRBD1 (5 bases). CDR1 and CDR2 (germline): SEHNR, FQNEAQ (reference sequence). This CDR3 is built from 12 residues. V was cut by 5 bases and J by 3 bases, with 8 bases left in between. The CDR3 DNA reads as TGTGCCAGCAGCATAGGGGTCTACGAGCAGTACTTC. It specifies CASSIGVYEQYF.

This clonotype was seen more than once but under ten times. The chain employs TRBV6-5 and TRBJ2-7; TRBD1 matches at 8 bases. The CDR3 extends over 12 amino acids. The germline CDR1 and CDR2 sequences are MNHEY and SVGAGI. The trim removed 7 bases at V and 6 bases at J, leaving 5 bases unmatched. CDR3 sequence: CASKTGGSEQYF. The CDR3 DNA is TGTGCCAGCAAAACAGGGGGGAGCGAGCAGTACTTC.

This clonotype came up a few times. CDR3 region: CASSLRLAGGEAKNIQYF. In nucleotides, the CDR3 is TGTGCCAGCAGCCTAAGACTAGCGGGAGGGGAAGCCAAAAACATTCAGTACTTC. The rearrangement uses TRBV11-2 and TRBJ2-4; 14 bases are shared with TRBD2. Germline V lookup: CDR1 SGHAT, CDR2 FQNNGV. CDR3 size: 18 residues. Trimming at V came to 5 bases and at J to 0 bases, leaving 6 bases not matched to a gene.

The chain is built from TRBV19 and TRBJ1-2; no reliable D call. The CDR3 runs to 14 residues. The ends were cut back, 5 bases at V and 2 bases at J, with 12 bases in the middle. The germline gives CDR1 LNHDA, CDR2 SQIVND (reference sequence). This CDR3 is CASSSNTENYGYTF. In DNA form, the CDR3 reads TGTGCCAGTAGTTCAAATACAGAGAACTATGGCTACACCTTC.

This clonotype was counted only a few times. The chain has TRBV4-3 and TRBJ1-1; the D gene is possibly TRBD1 (5 bases). This CDR3 has 15 amino acids. The V end lost 1 base, the J end lost 2 bases, and 11 bases lay between the germline ends. From germline, CDR1 is LGHNA and CDR2 YSLEER. The CDR3 DNA reads as TGCGCCAGCAGCCAAGTGGGGGGAGTAAACACTGAAGCTTTCTTT. It encodes CASSQVGGVNTEAFF.

The chain recombines TRBV9 with TRBJ2-1; D call uncertain. This CDR3 has 15 amino acids. The germline CDR1 and CDR2 sequences are SGDLS and YYNGEE. The germline V and J ends were trimmed by 7 bases and 0 bases, with 14 bases remaining between them. The CDR3 DNA is TGTGCCAGCGTAAAAGGGATGGGCTCCTACAATGAGCAGTTCTTC. Its protein product is CASVKGMGSYNEQFF.

This chain connects TRBV28 to TRBJ2-2; TRBD1 is a possible D gene (6 bases). Trimming removed 4 bases at V and 5 bases at J, with 8 bases between. The CDR3 is 13 amino acids. Per the germline V gene, CDR1 is MDHEN and CDR2 is SYDVKM. The CDR3 bases are TGTGCCAGCAGTTGGCAGGGGACCGGGGAGCTGTTTTTT. Protein product: CASSWQGTGELFF.

This clonotype was counted ten times or more. This sequence joins TRBV6-2 or TRBV6-3 and TRBJ1-1, with a possible D match to TRBD1 (6 bases). In germline, CDR1 is MNHEY, CDR2 SVGEGT. The CDR3 contains 11 residues. V dropped 10 bases and J dropped 8 bases, with 14 bases sitting between them. CDR3 in amino acids: CATGGAVEAFF. As DNA, the CDR3 is TGTGCCACCGGGGGCGCGGTCGAAGCTTTCTTT.

The sample holds a few counts of this clonotype. V gene TRBV18 combines with J gene TRBJ2-3; TRBD2 aligns across 10 bases. This CDR3 has 19 residues. V was pared by 3 bases and J by 4 bases, with 16 bases of the junction left unmatched. Germline lookup yields CDR1 KGHSH and CDR2 LQKENI. In DNA, the CDR3 is TGTGCCAGCTCACCGTATTTGTCTAGCGGGAGTATCAGCGCAGATACGCAGTATTTT. Protein sequence: CASSPYLSSGSISADTQYF.

This clonotype has just a few counts. The V call is TRBV6-5, the J call TRBJ2-3, with D possibly being TRBD2 (6 bases). With 2 bases removed from V and 0 bases from J, the gap between germline ends came to 12 bases. Germline V gives CDR1 MNHEY, CDR2 SVGAGI. This CDR3 has 16 residues. The CDR3 DNA follows: TGTGCCAGCAGTTACCCGGGGGATACTAGCACAGATACGCAGTATTTT. Translating gives CASSYPGDTSTDTQYF.

This rearrangement joins TRBV27 to TRBJ2-3; 7 positions agree with TRBD2. CDR1 and CDR2 (germline): MNHEY, SMNVEV (reference sequence). The CDR3 is 16 amino acids. J gave up 4 bases and V 0 bases, and 7 bases lay outside the gene matches. CDR3: CASSLSGAGVADTQYF. The CDR3, as DNA: TGTGCCAGCAGTTTATCAGGGGCGGGAGTAGCAGATACGCAGTATTTT.

The gene calls are TRBV12-3 or TRBV12-4 and TRBJ2-1, with a weak D call TRBD2 (5 bases). With 6 bases removed from V and 2 bases from J, the gap between germline ends came to 11 bases. CDR3 size: 14 residues. In nucleotides, the CDR3 is TGTGCCAGCAGCTGGGGAGAACCCTACAATGAGCAGTTCTTC. Encoded protein: CASSWGEPYNEQFF.

The table lists this clonotype with a few counts. The rearrangement links TRBV24-1 to TRBJ2-5, with a possible D match to TRBD2 (5 bases). Trimming left V 3 bases short and J 5 bases short, with 21 bases between. Germline CDR1 KGHDR, CDR2 SFDVKD. The CDR3 covers 17 residues. CDR3 nucleotide sequence: TGTGCCACCAGTGATGGGCACTGGCGGCTACTAGATGAGACCCAGTACTTC. Protein: CATSDGHWRLLDETQYF.

This clonotype was detected ten times or more. The chain links TRBV7-9 to TRBJ2-3, with D maybe TRBD1 (5 bases). V was pared by 2 bases and J by 3 bases, with 9 bases between. CDR1 is SEHNR and CDR2 is FQNEAQ in the germline V gene (reference sequence). CDR3 length: 14 residues. CDR3 amino acids: CASSLQGPTDTQYF. The CDR3 bases are TGTGCCAGCAGCTTACAGGGCCCAACAGATACGCAGTATTTT. The full variable domain, its missing parts supplied by reference TRBV7-9 and TRBJ2-3, is DTGVSQNPRHKITKRGQNVTFRCDPISEHNRLYWYRQTLGQGPEFLTYFQNEAQLEKSRLLSDRFSAERPKGSFSTLEIQRTEQGDSAMYLCASSLQGPTDTQYFGPGTRLTVL.